The 11 T cell receptor beta chains below were found in one sample sequenced in a study of immune cell composition in non-small cell lung cancer. TCRdb's copy holds only in-frame clones and misses some; the assay was immunoSEQ multiplex PCR. The profile shows over 4,000 clones, about 88% of them singletons. Normal lung was sampled as far from the tumour as possible, at least 3 cm. Sequencing input: non-adjacent lung tissue. These receptors were collected from a human donor with non-small cell lung cancer. Some clones in this sample may be carry-over from other donors' samples.

The rearrangement links TRBV27 to TRBJ2-1; the D gene is possibly TRBD2 (5 bases). Germline V lookup: CDR1 MNHEY, CDR2 SMNVEV (reference sequence). The CDR3 totals 15 residues. The ends were cut back, 2 bases at V and 4 bases at J, with 12 bases in the middle. CDR3 in DNA: TGTGCCAGCAGTTTACAGGACTCACTATACAATGAGCAGTTCTTC. This translates into CASSLQDSLYNEQFF.

The chain combines TRBV14 with TRBJ2-4; D gene unclear. Trimming pared 1 base from V and 7 bases from J, leaving 2 bases between. The CDR3 is made up of 11 amino acids. CDR1 is SGHDN and CDR2 is FVKESK in the germline V gene. The CDR3 coding sequence is TGTGCCAGCAGCCAAGCGAACATTCAGTACTTC. It translates to CASSQANIQYF.

V gene TRBV4-1 combines with J gene TRBJ1-1; possible D gene TRBD1, 6 bases. The CDR3 covers 18 residues. Germline CDR1 and CDR2: MGHRA and YSYEKL. V was cut by 2 bases and J by 7 bases, with 26 bases left in between. CDR3 DNA sequence: TGCGCCAGCAGCCAAACTACGACCGGGACACCAGAACAGAGTGAAGCTTTCTTT. Encoded protein: CASSQTTTGTPEQSEAFF.

The J gene is TRBJ2-3, the V gene TRBV9; D may be TRBD2 (6 bases). Germline CDR1 is SGDLS and CDR2 is YYNGEE. The V gene lost 3 bases and the J gene lost 5 bases, with 19 bases spanning the gap. The CDR3 is 16 residues long. The CDR3 protein is CASSARWGEFGDTQYF. The DNA of the CDR3 is TGTGCCAGCAGCGCTAGGTGGGGGGAGTTTGGAGATACGCAGTATTTT.

The chain employs TRBV28 and TRBJ2-6; D remains unclear. The CDR3 runs to 15 residues. V was shortened by 4 bases and J by 2 bases, with 9 bases between the two germline ends. Germline assignment: CDR1 MDHEN and CDR2 SYDVKM. The CDR3 DNA sequence: TGTGCCAGCAGTTCTCTCTTAGCTGGGGCCAACGTCCTGACTTTC. As protein: CASSSLLAGANVLTF.

This chain uses TRBV19 with TRBJ2-7; TRBD1 is a possible D gene (6 bases). Germline CDR1 and CDR2: LNHDA and SQIVND (reference sequence). Trimming cost V 2 bases and J 2 bases, with 10 bases left between them. CDR3 size: 14 residues. The CDR3 protein is CASSIFGQPYEQYF. CDR3 bases: TGTGCCAGTAGTATATTCGGACAGCCCTACGAGCAGTACTTC. Based on the CDR3 plus reference TRBV19 and TRBJ2-7, the full variable domain is DGGITQSPKYLFRKEGQNVTLSCEQNLNHDAMYWYRQDPGQGLRLIYYSQIVNDFQKGDIAEGYSVSREKKESFPLTVTSAQKNPTAFYLCASSIFGQPYEQYFGPGTRLTVT.

The chain links TRBV30 to TRBJ2-5, with D perhaps TRBD1 (6 bases). This CDR3 has 15 residues. Germline CDR1 GTSNPN, CDR2 SVGIG (reference sequence). Between the trimmed V and J ends, which lost 0 bases and 5 bases, there was a span of 16 bases. CDR3 residues: CAWSVTGTRGETQYF. Here the CDR3 DNA reads TGTGCCTGGAGTGTAACAGGGACCCGAGGGGAGACCCAGTACTTC.

The J gene is TRBJ1-5, the V gene TRBV5-6, with 7 bases matching TRBD1. The CDR3 is made up of 14 amino acids. The junction had 7 bases not matched to a gene; V was cut back by 4 bases and J by 6 bases. Per the germline V gene, CDR1 is SGHDT and CDR2 is YYEEEE. CDR3 DNA sequence: TGTGCCAGCAGCCCGATCGGACAGGCTCAGCCCCAGCATTTT. Protein product: CASSPIGQAQPQHF.

This chain uses TRBV7-2 with TRBJ2-5; tentative D call: TRBD1 (5 bases). The germline V gene encodes CDR1 SGHTA and CDR2 FQGNSA. The CDR3 contains 13 residues. V was clipped by 6 bases and J by 5 bases, with 13 bases between them. The CDR3 region is CASRPRQSETQYF. The CDR3 bases are TGTGCCAGCAGACCCCGACAGTCGGAGACCCAGTACTTC.

The V gene is TRBV27, the J gene TRBJ2-1; 9 positions agree with TRBD1. Germline trimming cut 4 bases from V and 7 bases from J; bases unmatched to any gene: 8. Germline V gene data show CDR1 as MNHEY and CDR2 as SMNVEV (reference sequence). The CDR3 is 15 residues long. CDR3: CASSSGQGTWNEQFF. CDR3 DNA sequence: TGTGCCAGCAGTTCCGGACAGGGGACCTGGAATGAGCAGTTCTTC.

This rearrangement joins TRBV18 to TRBJ1-1, with a tentative D call TRBD1 (6 bases). Germline V gene lookup returns CDR1 KGHSH and CDR2 LQKENI. The V end lost 5 bases, the J end lost 1 base, and 8 bases lay between the germline ends. The CDR3 loop spans 13 amino acids. The CDR3 DNA reads TGTGCCAGCTCATCGGACAGGAACACTGAAGCTTTCTTT. Protein product: CASSSDRNTEAFF.